This TCR beta chain appears in the sequencing data of a study of Ad26.COV2.S vaccination and SARS-CoV-2 variants (dated by TCRdb to about 2021). General notes on the study: Vaccine-arm donors came from COV1001, a multicentre, randomized, double-blind, placebo-controlled phase I-IIa trial of Ad26.COV2.S in healthy adults. Ad26.COV2.S was given intramuscularly at 5x10^10 or 1x10^11 viral particles, as a single shot or as two shots 56 days apart. TCRbeta repertoire sequencing was used to assess the specificity and breadth of SARS-CoV-2-reactive T cell receptors after Ad26.COV2.S vaccination. A total of around 32 samples were included in the TCR-sequenced set, comprising roughly 20 Ad26.COV2.S vaccine recipients, 5 placebo recipients and 8 SARS-CoV-2 convalescent individuals. Participants in the trial were split at random into five groups of five each, receiving low-dose or high-dose Ad26.COV2.S once or twice, or else placebo on both occasions. Blinding of investigators to trial group allocation was maintained during experiments and outcome assessment. The paper's findings and limits, for the study overall: The study was not powered to compare responses between vaccine doses or regimens. Ad26.COV2.S recipients had higher spike-specific TCR breadth than placebo recipients (P = 0.0014). The authors noted that total T cell responses may have been underestimated by the TCR breadth and depth analyses. Vaccine and placebo recipients had comparable non-spike TCR breadth, which fits with the vaccine containing only spike. After vaccination, spike-specific CD8+ and CD4+ T cell responses were reported to show substantial breadth.

A word on this clone: Its antigen remains unidentified. Base qualities are missing; no much larger clone stands one base away.

The junction carries 17 bases between V and J, which are trimmed by 0 bases and 8 bases respectively. From cysteine to phenylalanine, the CDR3 is 15 amino acids long. The kept DNA is CDR3 alone, 45 bases in frame from the first base. The germline V gene encodes CDR1 GTSNPN and CDR2 SVGIG (reference sequence). TCRbeta CDR3 regions were sequenced with the immunoSEQ Assay. After extraction, genomic DNA underwent amplification by bias-controlled multiplex PCR, followed by high-throughput sequencing. Processing in the source paper ran as follows. Collapsing and filtering of sequences were performed to quantify the absolute abundance of each unique TCRbeta CDR3 region. T cell fraction was estimated by normalizing TCRbeta template counts to usable DNA, with usable DNA measured through amplification of reference genes found in all nucleated cells. Repertoire TCRs were annotated as SARS-CoV-2-specific by exact matching of V gene, CDR3 amino acid sequence and J gene to a known reactive TCR set. The reference SARS-CoV-2 TCR set came from MIRA and was filtered for enrichment in COVID-19-positive ImmuneCODE repertoires, removing public or cross-reactive TCRs. Drawing on the MIRA antigens, annotated TCRs were analysed further at the level of specific ORF or position within ORF. Depth was the summed frequency of annotated unique rearrangements, while breadth was defined as annotated unique rearrangements over total unique productive rearrangements. Group comparisons of TCR breadth used two-sided Wilcoxon rank-sum tests. The source is immuneACCESS, and TCRdb retained only in-frame sequences with V and J called. Part of the clones is not carried over; for the studies checked, unresolved V genes explain less than half of this, and the remainder is unexplained. That table gives V, J and clone size, and the DNA gave D and trimming. The sample includes 380,000 or so clones, with about 86% observed a single time. The ten top clones hold about 10% of the sample.

The intended sense of this specimen's treatment or condition label: some 19 received Ad26.COV2.S at low or high dose, single or two shots; five or six received placebo; per-sample allocation not given. For vaccine and placebo recipients, the sequenced repertoires came from samples collected on day 63 after the first injection. Between 29 July and 7 August 2020, Cohort 1b enrolled some 25 adults aged 18-55 years at one site in Boston, USA. As a vaccine, Ad26.COV2.S was a replication-incompetent adenovirus type 26 vector that expressed a prefusion-stabilized SARS-CoV-2 spike protein derived from the original Wuhan strain.

The sequences come from peripheral blood, collected in a trial of Ad26.COV2.S vaccine versus placebo. The rearrangement joined TRBV30 to TRBJ2-1; 5 matching bases give a weak D call of TRBD1. This sequence originates from a person aged 18-65 years who received the Ad26.COV2.S COVID-19 vaccine or a placebo. The CDR3 loop reads CAWSVGVNSGDEQFF. The bases are TGTGCCTGGAGTGTAGGGGTGAATTCTGGGGATGAGCAGTTCTTC.